This TCR beta chain was sequenced for a study of a mutant IDH1 vaccine in newly diagnosed glioma. This clone has only one observation. Its antigen is still unknown. Time point: week 47, end of study. The study gave 300 ug of mutant IDH1 20-mer peptide per vaccine dose, with topical imiquimod. TCRdb keeps only in-frame clones here, not all; method: immunoSEQ multiplex PCR. This sample carries 30,000 to 40,000 clones, approximately 87% of them seen once, and the ten largest clones take about 11%. Study-wide results and caveats: Immune responses arising from the vaccine appeared in just under 95% of patients.

The CDR3 has 16 amino acids. Between the trimmed V and J ends, which lost 6 bases and 0 bases, there was a span of 12 bases. CDR1 is LNHDA, CDR2 SQIVND, per germline (reference sequence). Sequences were derived from PBMCs, sampled from a glioma patient whose treatment included an IDH1 peptide vaccine. This sequence was found in a woman aged 25-40 years with glioma. The V and J genes are TRBV19 and TRBJ1-6; D not resolved. The chain's CDR3 is CASSLSQSSYNSPLHF. Written as DNA, the CDR3 is TGTGCCAGTAGCCTCAGCCAGAGCTCCTATAATTCACCCCTCCACTTT.